This T cell receptor beta chain was captured by sequencing in a study of response to subunit inactivated influenza vaccine. This clonotype appeared many times. Via MiXCR, TCRdb re-called the RT-PCR reads, giving one row per CDR3 protein. The table lists a few hundred thousand distinct CDR3 sequences, 9.5% to 12% of them singletons. With V trimmed by 1 base and J by 9 bases, 9 bases remained unmatched. This CDR3 region has 14 residues. The germline gives CDR1 SEHNR, CDR2 FQNEAQ (reference sequence). The TCR originated in a man aged 50-60 years who received an inactivated influenza vaccine. The chain has TRBV7-9 and TRBJ2-7; TRBD2 agrees at 7 bases. The source material was PBMCs from blood, sampled 35 to 45 days after vaccination. The CDR3 protein is CASSLVAGAAGQYF. The CDR3 DNA is TGTGCCAGCAGCTTAGTTGCGGGAGCCGCAGGGCAGTACTTC.